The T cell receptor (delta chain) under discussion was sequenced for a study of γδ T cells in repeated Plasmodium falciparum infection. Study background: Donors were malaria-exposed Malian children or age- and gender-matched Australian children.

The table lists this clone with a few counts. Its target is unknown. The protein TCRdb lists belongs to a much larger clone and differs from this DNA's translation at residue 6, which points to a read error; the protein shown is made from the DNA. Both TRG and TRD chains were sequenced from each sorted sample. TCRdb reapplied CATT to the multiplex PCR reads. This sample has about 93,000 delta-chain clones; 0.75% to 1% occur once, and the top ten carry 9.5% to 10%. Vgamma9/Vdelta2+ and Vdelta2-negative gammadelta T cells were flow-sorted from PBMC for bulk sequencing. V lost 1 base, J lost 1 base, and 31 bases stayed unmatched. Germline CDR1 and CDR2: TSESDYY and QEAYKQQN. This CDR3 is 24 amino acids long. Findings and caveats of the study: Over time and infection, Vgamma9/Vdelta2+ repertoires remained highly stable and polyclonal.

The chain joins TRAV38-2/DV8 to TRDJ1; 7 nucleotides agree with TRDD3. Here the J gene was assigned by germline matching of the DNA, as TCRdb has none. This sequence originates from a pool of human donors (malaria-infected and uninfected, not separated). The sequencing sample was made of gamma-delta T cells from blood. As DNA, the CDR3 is TGTGCTTATAGGAGCCCCCCGCGGCTACGTGGCCTCCCTGGGGGCCGGCCTTTCACCGATAAACTCATCTTT. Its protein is CAYRSPPRLRGLPGGRPFTDKLIF.